This TCR beta chain emerged from a study of CD8 T cells in ankylosing spondylitis. On this clonotype itself: Its antigen is still unknown.

CDR3 length: 16 residues. The V end was cut by 6 bases, the J end by 0 bases, with 15 bases between. Quantitative 5'-RACE with molecular barcodes generated TCR beta libraries. TCRdb re-derived calls from the 5' RACE reads in MiXCR, one entry per CDR3 protein. Found here are more than 150,000 distinct CDR3 sequences, over 15% of them singletons; the top ten hold 4.3%. The study, taken as a whole, reports: Characteristic, it appeared, of ankylosing spondylitis blood was a TCR beta motif of fewer than 10 highly homologous variants. Disease-associated clonotypes exhibited CD8+ identity and were relatively infrequent in peripheral blood.

The chain carries TRBV12-3 or TRBV12-4 and TRBJ2-1; D might be TRBD1 or TRBD2, each matching 5 bases. The sequenced sample consisted of blood, either unsorted or a sorted T cell fraction (not recorded which). This TCR was sampled from a male donor between 10 and 30 years old with ankylosing spondylitis or in good health (not recorded which). The CDR3 loop reads CASSPRQLASYNEQFF. The CDR3 nucleotides are TGTGCCAGCAGCCCCCGACAGCTAGCCTCCTACAATGAGCAGTTCTTC.